The 25 T cell receptor beta chains below come from one sample, sequenced in a study of shared clonotypes between healthy human individuals. Generated by immunoSEQ multiplex PCR, the TCRdb table keeps only in-frame clones and is missing some. The table lists about 2.2 million clones, 85% to 95% of them singletons, with 1.5% to 2% in the top ten. CD45RO-negative cells were positively selected for CCR7, leaving out terminally differentiated effector memory CD45RA+ cells. Sequenced sample: naive CD8+ T cells from PBMCs. All receptors come from a man aged 18 to 30 in good health. Some clones in this sample may be carry-over from other donors' samples.

The chain couples TRBV7-8 to TRBJ2-5; D unresolved. The CDR3 spans 18 residues. V dropped 5 bases and J dropped 2 bases, with 24 bases sitting between them. Germline CDR1 and CDR2: SGHVS and FQNEAQ. The CDR3 sequence is CASSRRLDPVPLQETQYF. The CDR3 bases are TGTGCCAGCAGCCGTAGACTCGACCCTGTTCCGCTACAAGAGACCCAGTACTTC.

On this clone: Other DNA sequences in the same sample also yield this CDR3. The chain joins TRBV28 to TRBJ2-3; D not resolved. Germline V gene sequence: CDR1 MDHEN, CDR2 SYDVKM. This CDR3 is 11 amino acids long. V lost 2 bases to trimming and J lost 7 bases, with 4 bases between them. As DNA, the CDR3 is TGTGCCAGCAGTTTAGGAAATACGCAGTATTTT. This gives the protein CASSLGNTQYF. The variable domain in full, with the rest retrieved from reference TRBV28 and TRBJ2-3, is DVKVTQSSRYLVKRTGEKVFLECVQDMDHENMFWYRQDPGLGLRLIYFSYDVKMKEKGDIPEGYSVSREKKERFSLILESASTNQTSMYLCASSLGNTQYFGPGTRLTVL.

The chain uses TRBV10-1 and TRBJ2-1; 8 bases map to TRBD2. This CDR3 region has 13 residues. V dropped 6 bases and J dropped 8; count of bases not matched to a gene: 6. Germline values: CDR1 WNHNN, CDR2 SYGVQD (reference sequence). The CDR3 DNA reads as TGCGCCAGCAGCGGGAGGGCCCGGGATGAGCAGTTCTTC. It is translated as CASSGRARDEQFF.

This chain joins TRBV4-2 and TRBJ1-5; a weak D match, TRBD1 (5 bases). Trimming took off 5 bases at V and 6 bases at J, with 14 bases between the two ends. This CDR3 comprises 14 residues. The V gene's germline CDR1 is LGHNA and CDR2 YNFKEQ. CDR3 protein: CASSEGSSSQPQHF. The CDR3, as DNA: TGTGCCAGCAGCGAGGGGAGCAGTAGTCAGCCCCAGCATTTT.

This chain links TRBV19 with TRBJ2-7, with D perhaps matching TRBD1 or TRBD2 (5 bases each). The CDR3 is 13 residues long. The V end was cut by 3 bases, the J end by 3 bases, with 9 bases between. Germline values: CDR1 LNHDA, CDR2 SQIVND (reference sequence). Here the CDR3 reads CASSIEGLYEQYF. The CDR3 region has the DNA TGTGCCAGTAGTATTGAGGGGCTCTACGAGCAGTACTTC.

The J gene is TRBJ2-5, the V gene TRBV10-3; 7 bases are a match to TRBD2. Germline CDR1 ENHRY, CDR2 SYGVKD. The V gene end was trimmed by 4 bases and the J gene end by 3 bases; junction bases not matched to a gene: 5. The CDR3 extends over 14 amino acids. DNA for the CDR3: TGTGCCATCAGTGTGACTAGCATTAAAGAGACCCAGTACTTC. It is translated as CAISVTSIKETQYF.

The chain employs TRBV6-1 and TRBJ2-1, with D perhaps matching TRBD1 or TRBD2 (5 bases each). V dropped 7 bases and J dropped 4 bases, with 14 bases sitting between them. The CDR3 runs 14 residues. CDR1 and CDR2 (germline): MNHNS, SASEGT. CDR3: CASTRGGGYNEQFF. CDR3 coding DNA: TGTGCCAGCACAAGGGGTGGAGGTTACAATGAGCAGTTCTTC.

The rearrangement uses TRBV4-1 and TRBJ2-5; 11 bases are a match to TRBD1. This CDR3 has 20 residues. The germline V gene encodes CDR1 MGHRA and CDR2 YSYEKL. With 1 base clipped from V and 5 bases from J, the junction kept 18 bases outside the gene matches. The CDR3, as DNA: TGCGCCAGCAGCCAAGCCCCCGGACAGGGGGCGCGGGTAGCGGCGGAGACCCAGTACTTC. Protein sequence: CASSQAPGQGARVAAETQYF.

The chain links TRBV11-3 to TRBJ2-7; 10 bases are a match to TRBD2. Germline CDR1 SGHNT, CDR2 YENEEA. This CDR3 has 14 residues. V dropped 5 bases and J dropped 6; count of bases not matched to a gene: 7. Here the CDR3 reads CASSRSGRICEQYF. As DNA, the CDR3 is TGTGCCAGCAGCCGTAGCGGGAGGATTTGCGAGCAGTACTTC.

The V and J genes are TRBV15 and TRBJ1-1; D call uncertain. Germline CDR1 LNHNV, CDR2 YYDKDF (reference sequence). V was shortened by 1 base and J by 0 bases, with 12 bases between the two germline ends. The CDR3 covers 16 residues. The CDR3 spells CATSRVPGRLNTEAFF. The CDR3 region has the DNA TGTGCCACCAGCAGAGTCCCCGGGAGATTGAACACTGAAGCTTTCTTT.

The CDR3 DNA is TGTGCCAGCAGCTTAGCGGGGCAGGGAGATTATGGCTACACCTTC. It yields the protein CASSLAGQGDYGYTF. The chain joins TRBV7-2 to TRBJ1-2; the D gene is possibly TRBD1 (5 bases). Germline assignment: CDR1 SGHTA and CDR2 FQGNSA. V was trimmed by 0 bases and J by 5 bases, leaving 13 bases between them. The CDR3 spans 15 residues.

Points on this clone: Other DNA sequences in the sample encode the same CDR3. This chain links TRBV2 with TRBJ2-3; no definite D call. The CDR3 is 11 amino acids. CDR1 and CDR2 (germline): SNHLY, FYNNEI. With 0 bases removed from V and 5 bases from J, the gap between germline ends came to 0 bases. The CDR3 DNA sequence: TGTGCCAGCAGTGAAGCAGATACGCAGTATTTT. Its protein is CASSEADTQYF.

Comments on this clone: The sample contains more than one DNA sequence encoding this CDR3. The genes are TRBV7-2 and TRBJ2-1; tentatively, D is TRBD1 (6 bases). The germline V gene encodes CDR1 SGHTA and CDR2 FQGNSA. The CDR3 is 14 residues long. V was shortened by 1 base and J by 4 bases, with 8 bases between the two germline ends. The chain's CDR3 is CASSLGGGYNEQFF. CDR3 bases: TGTGCCAGCAGCTTAGGAGGGGGTTACAATGAGCAGTTCTTC.

V and J are TRBV19 and TRBJ1-3, with D possibly matching TRBD1 (6 bases). V lost 7 bases to trimming and J lost 3 bases, with 16 bases between them. CDR1 is LNHDA and CDR2 is SQIVND in the germline V gene (reference sequence). This CDR3 is 15 amino acids long. The DNA of the CDR3 is TGTGCCAGTACACCGCCTTGGGGGCTTGGAAACACCATATATTTT. Translation: CASTPPWGLGNTIYF.

The CDR3 loop reads CASTPRTGNYGYTF. CDR3 nucleotide sequence: TGTGCCAGCACACCACGGACGGGAAATTATGGCTACACCTTC. The chain couples TRBV27 to TRBJ1-2, with no clear D. The CDR3 is 14 residues long. The germline CDR1 and CDR2 sequences are MNHEY and SMNVEV (reference sequence). Between the trimmed V and J ends, which lost 7 bases and 5 bases, there was a span of 17 bases.

The rearrangement uses TRBV5-1 and TRBJ2-1; 12 nucleotides align to TRBD2. The J segment lost 7 bases and the V segment lost 0 bases, leaving 8 bases of the junction unmatched. This CDR3 has 17 residues. Looked up from germline, CDR1 is SGHRS and CDR2 is YFSETQ. CDR3 coding DNA: TGCGCCAGCAGCTTGGTGGCTAGCGGGAGGGCCCCGAATGAGCAGTTCTTC. Translated: CASSLVASGRAPNEQFF.

V gene TRBV5-1 combines with J gene TRBJ2-7; D perhaps matches TRBD2 (6 bases). The V gene lost 0 bases and the J gene lost 2 bases, with 12 bases spanning the gap. In germline, CDR1 is SGHRS, CDR2 YFSETQ. There are 15 residues in the CDR3. The CDR3: CASSLASALPYEQYF. The CDR3 nucleotides read TGCGCCAGCAGCTTGGCTAGCGCCCTTCCCTACGAGCAGTACTTC.

A remark on this clone: The identical CDR3 is also encoded by other nucleotide sequences in the sample. This chain uses TRBV28 with TRBJ2-3; maybe TRBD1 (6 bases). Trimming cost V 5 bases and J 6 bases, with 9 bases left between them. The CDR3 has 12 amino acids. The V gene's germline CDR1 is MDHEN and CDR2 SYDVKM. The CDR3 loop reads CASSTTGDTQYF. As DNA, the CDR3 is TGTGCCAGCAGTACTACAGGGGATACGCAGTATTTT.

The chain uses TRBV27 and TRBJ2-7, with a possible D match to TRBD2 (5 bases). V was pared by 5 bases and J by 2 bases, with 13 bases between. The CDR3 has 14 amino acids. Germline V gene lookup returns CDR1 MNHEY and CDR2 SMNVEV (reference sequence). The CDR3 protein is CASSPRGFTYEQYF. DNA of the CDR3: TGTGCCAGCAGTCCACGAGGGTTCACCTACGAGCAGTACTTC.

The genes are TRBV15 and TRBJ1-2; the D gene is possibly TRBD1 (6 bases). Germline assignment: CDR1 LNHNV and CDR2 YYDKDF (reference sequence). This CDR3 is built from 14 residues. With 0 bases removed from V and 3 bases from J, the gap between germline ends came to 8 bases. The CDR3 reads CATSRDSGDYGYTF. The DNA of the CDR3 is TGTGCCACCAGCAGAGATTCAGGGGACTATGGCTACACCTTC.

This clone was seen only a few times. Other DNA sequences within the sample encode an identical CDR3. The V gene is TRBV7-6, the J gene TRBJ1-1; no clear D. Deletions cut 5 bases from V and 2 bases from J, with 9 bases between. Germline V gene sequence: CDR1 SGHVS, CDR2 FNYEAQ. This CDR3 contains 13 residues. The CDR3 nucleotides are TGTGCCAGCAGCCTAGAAGGTAACACTGAAGCTTTCTTT. Translation gives CASSLEGNTEAFF.

The gene calls are TRBV27 and TRBJ2-1, with D possibly TRBD1 on 6 matching bases. This CDR3 has 15 amino acids. Trimming left V 4 bases short and J 4 bases short, with 14 bases between. Germline loops: CDR1 MNHEY, CDR2 SMNVEV (reference sequence). The CDR3 here is CASSYTGTPYNEQFF. CDR3 DNA sequence: TGTGCCAGCAGTTACACCGGGACACCTTACAATGAGCAGTTCTTC.

The J gene is TRBJ2-3, the V gene TRBV2; D unresolved. Trimming took off 5 bases at V and 2 bases at J, with 11 bases between the two ends. The CDR3 consists of 14 residues. Germline CDR1 is SNHLY and CDR2 is FYNNEI. CDR3 DNA sequence: TGTGCCAGCAGTCCGGTAGCCCCCACAGATACGCAGTATTTT. Translated: CASSPVAPTDTQYF.

The rearrangement uses TRBV19 and TRBJ2-1, with D possibly matching TRBD2 (6 bases). Germline V gene lookup returns CDR1 LNHDA and CDR2 SQIVND (reference sequence). This CDR3 is 16 amino acids long. V lost 3 bases, J lost 10 bases, and 22 bases lay in between. CDR3 nucleotide sequence: TGTGCCAGTAGTATGGTGCGCGGGGAAGGCCTCCGAGAGCAGTTCTTC. Its protein is CASSMVRGEGLREQFF.

The chain links TRBV27 to TRBJ1-4, with a weak D call TRBD1 (5 bases). CDR3 size: 14 residues. Deletions cut 3 bases from V and 10 bases from J, with 15 bases between. CDR1 MNHEY and CDR2 SMNVEV come from the germline V gene (reference sequence). CDR3 region: CASSFRQNPLKLFF. In DNA, the CDR3 is TGTGCCAGCAGTTTTAGACAGAATCCTTTAAAACTGTTTTTT.